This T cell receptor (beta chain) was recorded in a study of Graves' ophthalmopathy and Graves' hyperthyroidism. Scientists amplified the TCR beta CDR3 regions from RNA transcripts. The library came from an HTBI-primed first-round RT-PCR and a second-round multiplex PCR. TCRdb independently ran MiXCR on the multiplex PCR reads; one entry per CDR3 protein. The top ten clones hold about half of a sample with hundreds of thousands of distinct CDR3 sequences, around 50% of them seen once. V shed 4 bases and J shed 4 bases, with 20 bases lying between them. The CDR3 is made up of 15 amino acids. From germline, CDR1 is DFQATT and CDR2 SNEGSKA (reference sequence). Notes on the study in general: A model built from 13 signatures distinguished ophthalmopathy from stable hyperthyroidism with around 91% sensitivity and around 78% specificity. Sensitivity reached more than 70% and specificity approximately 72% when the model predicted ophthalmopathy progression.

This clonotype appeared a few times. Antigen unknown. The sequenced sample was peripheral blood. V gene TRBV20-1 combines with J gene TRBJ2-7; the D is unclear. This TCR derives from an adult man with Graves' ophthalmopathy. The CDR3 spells CSANGPRGMGYEQYF. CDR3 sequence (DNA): TGCAGTGCTAATGGCCCCAGAGGAATGGGGTACGAGCAGTACTTC.